This T cell receptor beta chain emerged from a study of shared clonotypes between healthy human individuals. Regarding the study as a whole: Represented diversity, genetic and exposure-history alike, was limited by few donors.

J was trimmed by 3 bases and V by 0 bases; bases with no gene match: 3. Germline CDR1 reads SGHTA; CDR2 reads FQGTGA. The CDR3 loop spans 16 amino acids. Concerning this clone itself: Its target is not known.

The protocol was immunoSEQ multiplex PCR, while the TCRdb copy is restricted to in-frame clones and leaves out a portion. The data show some 470,000 clones, around 80% seen once. The material sequenced was PBMCs. The chain couples TRBV7-3 to TRBJ2-1; 9 nucleotides match TRBD2. This receptor was identified in a woman aged 35 to 49 in good health. Some clones in this sample may be carry-over from other donors' samples. The CDR3 DNA sequence: TGTGCCAGCAGCTTAACGAGCGGGAGGTTCTACAATGAGCAGTTCTTC. It translates to CASSLTSGRFYNEQFF.